This TCR beta chain was retrieved from a study of T cell repertoires in cytomegalovirus infection. Background on the study: Carrying CMV and the relevant HLA type showed in public TCR beta signatures.

V lost 5 bases to trimming and J lost 0 bases, with 11 bases between them. Germline V gives CDR1 SGHTA, CDR2 FQGNSA. This CDR3 contains 15 residues. TCRdb processed the reads anew with MiXCR; each CDR3 protein has one entry. The sample holds about 190,000 distinct CDR3 sequences, roughly 9% seen once. Study-wide points: HLA-C-restricted TCR beta clonotypes specific for CMV led the ex vivo response.

At least ten counts were recorded for this clonotype. The antigen is not known. The sample comprised PBMCs. V usage is TRBV7-2 and J usage is TRBJ1-3; tentatively, D is TRBD1 (5 bases). The receptor comes from a human donor in good health (CMV status not recorded). Some clones in this sample may be carry-over from other donors' samples. For the CDR3, the DNA is TGTGCCAGCAGCGTCGGACACCTCTCTGGAAACACCATATATTTT. Translating gives CASSVGHLSGNTIYF.